This T cell receptor (beta chain) was retrieved from a study of response to subunit inactivated influenza vaccine. Trimming removed 5 bases at V and 2 bases at J, with 10 bases between. Per the germline V gene, CDR1 is SGHTA and CDR2 is FQGNSA. This CDR3 comprises 13 residues. Using its own MiXCR run on the RT-PCR reads, TCRdb lists one record per CDR3 protein. The sample carries 500,000 to 600,000 distinct CDR3 sequences, 6% to 9% recorded once. Study-level findings and limits: Authors suggested seasonal influenza vaccinations each recruit few new T cells.

Turning to this clonotype: Its antigen is as yet unknown.

The origin of this receptor is a man aged 50-75 years who received an inactivated influenza vaccine. The source material was PBMCs from blood, sampled roughly 24 months after vaccination. This chain connects TRBV7-2 to TRBJ2-7; D gene unclear. The CDR3 DNA follows: TGTGCCAGCAGCCACGGCTTGACCTACGAGCAGTACTTC. Protein product: CASSHGLTYEQYF.